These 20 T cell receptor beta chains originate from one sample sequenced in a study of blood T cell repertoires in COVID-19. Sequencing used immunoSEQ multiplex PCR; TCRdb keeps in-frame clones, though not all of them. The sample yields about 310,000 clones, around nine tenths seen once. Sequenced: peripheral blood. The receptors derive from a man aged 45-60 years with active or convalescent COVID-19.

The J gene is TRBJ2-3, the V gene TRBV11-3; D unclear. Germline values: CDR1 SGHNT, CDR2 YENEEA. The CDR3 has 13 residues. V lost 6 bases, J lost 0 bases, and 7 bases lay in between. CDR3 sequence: CASSHTSTDTQYF. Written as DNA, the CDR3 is TGTGCCAGCAGTCATACTAGCACAGATACGCAGTATTTT. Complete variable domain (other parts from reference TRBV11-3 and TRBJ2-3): EAGVVQSPRYKIIEKKQPVAFWCNPISGHNTLYWYLQNLGQGPELLIRYENEEAVDDSQLPKDRFSAERLKGVDSTLKIQPAELGDSAVYLCASSHTSTDTQYFGPGTRLTVL.

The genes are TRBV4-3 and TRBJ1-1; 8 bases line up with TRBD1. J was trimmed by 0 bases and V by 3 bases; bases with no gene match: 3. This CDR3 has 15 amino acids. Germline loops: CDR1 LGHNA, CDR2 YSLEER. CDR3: CASSQGTGMNTEAFF. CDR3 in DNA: TGCGCCAGCAGCCAGGGGACAGGAATGAACACTGAAGCTTTCTTT.

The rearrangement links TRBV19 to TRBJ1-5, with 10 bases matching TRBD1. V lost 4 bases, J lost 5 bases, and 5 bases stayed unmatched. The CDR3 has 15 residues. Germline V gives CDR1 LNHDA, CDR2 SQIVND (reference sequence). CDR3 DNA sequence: TGTGCCAGTAGTAACTCGGGACAGGGGTATCAGCCCCAGCATTTT. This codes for CASSNSGQGYQPQHF. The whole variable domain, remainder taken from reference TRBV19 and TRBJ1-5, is DGGITQSPKYLFRKEGQNVTLSCEQNLNHDAMYWYRQDPGQGLRLIYYSQIVNDFQKGDIAEGYSVSREKKESFPLTVTSAQKNPTAFYLCASSNSGQGYQPQHFGDGTRLSIL.

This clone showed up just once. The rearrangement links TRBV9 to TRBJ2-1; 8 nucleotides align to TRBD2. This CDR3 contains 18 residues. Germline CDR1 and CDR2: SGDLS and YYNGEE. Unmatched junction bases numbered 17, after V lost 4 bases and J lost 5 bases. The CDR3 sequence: CASSSRGGGRGSHNEQFF. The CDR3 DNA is TGTGCCAGCAGCTCGAGGGGCGGGGGGCGAGGGTCCCACAATGAGCAGTTCTTC.

The CDR3: CASSQGAEETQYF. Here the CDR3 DNA reads TGCGCCAGCAGCCAAGGAGCCGAGGAGACCCAGTACTTC. The rearrangement joins TRBV4-3 to TRBJ2-5; D gene ambiguous. CDR3 size: 13 residues. V was clipped by 1 base and J by 5 bases, with 8 bases between them. Germline V gene lookup returns CDR1 LGHNA and CDR2 YSLEER.

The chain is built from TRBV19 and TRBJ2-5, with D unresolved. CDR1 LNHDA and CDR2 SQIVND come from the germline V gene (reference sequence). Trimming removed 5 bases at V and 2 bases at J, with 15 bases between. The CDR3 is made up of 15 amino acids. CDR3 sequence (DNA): TGTGCCAGTAGTCCGAGAGGCCAACCGCAAGAGACCCAGTACTTC. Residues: CASSPRGQPQETQYF.

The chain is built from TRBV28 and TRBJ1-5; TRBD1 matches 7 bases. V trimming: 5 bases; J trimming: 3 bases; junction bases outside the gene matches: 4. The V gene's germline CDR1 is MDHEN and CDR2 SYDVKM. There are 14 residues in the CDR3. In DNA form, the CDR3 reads TGTGCCAGCAGTCCAGGGGGAATCAATCAGCCCCAGCATTTT. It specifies CASSPGGINQPQHF.

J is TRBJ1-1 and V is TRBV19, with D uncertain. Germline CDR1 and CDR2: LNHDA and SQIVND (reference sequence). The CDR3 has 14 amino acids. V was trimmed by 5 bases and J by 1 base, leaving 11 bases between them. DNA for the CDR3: TGTGCCAGTAGTCCTTTTTCGGGGAACACTGAAGCTTTCTTT. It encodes CASSPFSGNTEAFF.

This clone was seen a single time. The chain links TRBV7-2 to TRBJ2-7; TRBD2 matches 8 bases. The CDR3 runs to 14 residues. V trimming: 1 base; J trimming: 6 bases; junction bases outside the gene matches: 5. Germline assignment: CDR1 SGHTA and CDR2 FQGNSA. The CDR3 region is CASSLGAGASEQYF. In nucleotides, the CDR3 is TGTGCCAGCAGCTTAGGAGCGGGAGCAAGCGAGCAGTACTTC.

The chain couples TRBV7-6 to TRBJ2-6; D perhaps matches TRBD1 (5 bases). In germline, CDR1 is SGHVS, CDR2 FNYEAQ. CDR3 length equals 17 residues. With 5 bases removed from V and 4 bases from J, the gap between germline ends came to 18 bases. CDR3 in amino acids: CASSLRPRAAGANVLTF. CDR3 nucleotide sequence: TGTGCCAGCAGCCTAAGACCCAGGGCCGCCGGGGCCAACGTCCTGACTTTC.

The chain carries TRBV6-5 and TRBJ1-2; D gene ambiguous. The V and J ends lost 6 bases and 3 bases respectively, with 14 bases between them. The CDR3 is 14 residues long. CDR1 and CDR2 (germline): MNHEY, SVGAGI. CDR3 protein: CASSDLLGDYGYTF. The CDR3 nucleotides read TGTGCCAGCAGCGACCTCCTAGGAGACTATGGCTACACCTTC.

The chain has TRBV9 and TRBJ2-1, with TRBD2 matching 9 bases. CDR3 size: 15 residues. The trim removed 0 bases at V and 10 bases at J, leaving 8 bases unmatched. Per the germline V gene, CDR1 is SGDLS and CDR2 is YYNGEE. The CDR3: CASSVEAGGPREQFF. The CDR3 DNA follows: TGTGCCAGCAGCGTAGAGGCGGGAGGGCCCCGGGAGCAGTTCTTC.

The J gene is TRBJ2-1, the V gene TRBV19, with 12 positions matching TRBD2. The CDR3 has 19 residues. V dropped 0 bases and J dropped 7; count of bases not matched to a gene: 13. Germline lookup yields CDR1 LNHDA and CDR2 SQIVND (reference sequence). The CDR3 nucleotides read TGTGCCAGTAGTATAGAGGGAGGGGGCCTAGCGGGAGGGATGAATGAGCAGTTCTTC. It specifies CASSIEGGGLAGGMNEQFF. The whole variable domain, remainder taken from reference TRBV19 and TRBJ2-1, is DGGITQSPKYLFRKEGQNVTLSCEQNLNHDAMYWYRQDPGQGLRLIYYSQIVNDFQKGDIAEGYSVSREKKESFPLTVTSAQKNPTAFYLCASSIEGGGLAGGMNEQFFGPGTRLTVL.

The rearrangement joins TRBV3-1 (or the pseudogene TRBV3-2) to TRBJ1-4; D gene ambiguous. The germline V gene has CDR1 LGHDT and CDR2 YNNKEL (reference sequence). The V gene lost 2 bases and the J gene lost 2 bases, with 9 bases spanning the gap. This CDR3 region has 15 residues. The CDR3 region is CASSQMAATNEKLFF. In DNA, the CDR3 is TGTGCCAGCAGCCAAATGGCGGCCACTAATGAAAAACTGTTTTTT.

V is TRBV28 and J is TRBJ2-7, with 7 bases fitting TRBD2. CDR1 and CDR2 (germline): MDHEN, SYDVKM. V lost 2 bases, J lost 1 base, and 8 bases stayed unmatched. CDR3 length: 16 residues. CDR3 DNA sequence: TGTGCCAGCAGTTTAAGGCAGGGAGGGCCTTCCTACGAGCAGTACTTC. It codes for CASSLRQGGPSYEQYF.

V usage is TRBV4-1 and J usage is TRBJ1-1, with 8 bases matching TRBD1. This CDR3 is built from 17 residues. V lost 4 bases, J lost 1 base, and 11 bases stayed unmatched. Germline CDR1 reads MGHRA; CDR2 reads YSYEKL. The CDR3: CASSPHFSGQGNTEAFF. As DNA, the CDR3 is TGCGCCAGCAGCCCCCATTTTTCCGGACAGGGGAACACTGAAGCTTTCTTT.

The CDR3 nucleotides read TGTGCCAGCAGCTTGGTCTGGGGAGACTATGGCTACACCTTC. This gives the protein CASSLVWGDYGYTF. The chain is built from TRBV5-6 and TRBJ1-2; D gene ambiguous. CDR3 length: 14 residues. Germline V CDR1 and CDR2: SGHDT, YYEEEE. Trimming cost V 0 bases and J 3 bases, with 9 bases left between them.

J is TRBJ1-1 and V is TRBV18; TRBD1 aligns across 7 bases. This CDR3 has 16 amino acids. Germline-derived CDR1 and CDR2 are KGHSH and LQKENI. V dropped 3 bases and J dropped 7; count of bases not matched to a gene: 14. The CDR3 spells CASSPRATDQGGEAFF. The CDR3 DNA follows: TGTGCCAGCTCACCCAGGGCCACAGACCAGGGGGGTGAAGCTTTCTTT.

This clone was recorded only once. CDR3 region: CAISEGRQGPKNIQYF. In DNA form, the CDR3 reads TGTGCCATCAGTGAGGGGAGACAGGGGCCGAAAAACATTCAGTACTTC. The J gene is TRBJ2-4, the V gene TRBV10-3; 8 nucleotides agree with TRBD1. Unmatched junction bases numbered 7, after V lost 2 bases and J lost 4 bases. The germline V gene encodes CDR1 ENHRY and CDR2 SYGVKD. CDR3 length: 16 amino acids.

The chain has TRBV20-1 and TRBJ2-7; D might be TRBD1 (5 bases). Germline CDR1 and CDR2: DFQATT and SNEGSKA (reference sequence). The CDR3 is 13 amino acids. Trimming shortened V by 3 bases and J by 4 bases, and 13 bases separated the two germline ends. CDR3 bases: TGCAGTGCTAGTACGAGGACAACTTACGAGCAGTACTTC. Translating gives CSASTRTTYEQYF.